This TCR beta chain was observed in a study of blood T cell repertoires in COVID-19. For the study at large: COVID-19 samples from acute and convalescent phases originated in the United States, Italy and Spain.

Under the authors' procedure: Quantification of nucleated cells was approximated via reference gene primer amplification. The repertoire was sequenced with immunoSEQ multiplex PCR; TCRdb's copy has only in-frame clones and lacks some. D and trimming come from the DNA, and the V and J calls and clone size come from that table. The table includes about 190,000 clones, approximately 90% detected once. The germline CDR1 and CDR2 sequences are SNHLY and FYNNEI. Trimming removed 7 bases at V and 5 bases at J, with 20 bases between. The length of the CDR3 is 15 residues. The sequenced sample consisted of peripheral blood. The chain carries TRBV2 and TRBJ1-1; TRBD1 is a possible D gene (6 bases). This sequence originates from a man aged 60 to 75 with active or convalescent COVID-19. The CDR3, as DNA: TGTGCCAGCAACGGGTGGTCAGGGAGGGGGACTGAAGCTTTCTTT. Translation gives CASNGWSGRGTEAFF.